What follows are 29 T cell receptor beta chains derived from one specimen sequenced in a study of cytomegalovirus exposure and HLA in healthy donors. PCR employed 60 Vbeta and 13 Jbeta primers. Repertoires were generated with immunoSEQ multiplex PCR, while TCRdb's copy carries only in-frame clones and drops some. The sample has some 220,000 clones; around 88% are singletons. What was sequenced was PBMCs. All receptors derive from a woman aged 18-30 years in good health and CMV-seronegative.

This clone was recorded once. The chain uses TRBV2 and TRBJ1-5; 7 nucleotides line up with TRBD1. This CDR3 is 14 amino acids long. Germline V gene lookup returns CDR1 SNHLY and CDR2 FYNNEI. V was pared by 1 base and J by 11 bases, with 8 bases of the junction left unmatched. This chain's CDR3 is CASSEVRRQGAQHF. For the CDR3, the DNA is TGTGCCAGCAGTGAAGTTCGACGGCAGGGGGCCCAGCATTTT.

CDR3 region: CASSITGTGREKLFF. The CDR3 nucleotides are TGTGCCAGCAGCATTACCGGGACAGGGCGCGAAAAACTGTTTTTT. The chain has TRBV5-8 and TRBJ1-4, with 9 bases identical to TRBD1. The CDR3 length is 15 residues. Losses at the gene ends were 4 bases for V and 8 bases for J; bases not matched to a gene: 9. Germline V CDR1 and CDR2: SGHTS, YDEGEE.

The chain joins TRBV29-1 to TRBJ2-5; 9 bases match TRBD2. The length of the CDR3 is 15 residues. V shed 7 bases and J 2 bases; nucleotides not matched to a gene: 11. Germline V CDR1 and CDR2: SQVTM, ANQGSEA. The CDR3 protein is CSGIPGLAVQETQYF. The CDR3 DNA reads TGCAGCGGAATTCCGGGACTAGCTGTACAAGAGACCCAGTACTTC.

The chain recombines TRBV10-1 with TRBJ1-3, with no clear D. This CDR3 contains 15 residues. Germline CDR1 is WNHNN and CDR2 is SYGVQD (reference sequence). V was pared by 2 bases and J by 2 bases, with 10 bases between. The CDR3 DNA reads TGCGCCAGCAGTGAGAATGGTGGGCCTGGAAACACCATATATTTT. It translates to CASSENGGPGNTIYF.

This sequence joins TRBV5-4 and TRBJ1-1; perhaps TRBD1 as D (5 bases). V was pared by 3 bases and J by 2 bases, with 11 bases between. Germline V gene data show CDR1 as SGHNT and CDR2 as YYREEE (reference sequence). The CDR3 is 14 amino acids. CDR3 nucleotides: TGTGCCAGCAGCTGGATGACAGAAAACACTGAAGCTTTCTTT. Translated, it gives CASSWMTENTEAFF. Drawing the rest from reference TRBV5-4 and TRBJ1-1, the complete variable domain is ETGVTQSPTHLIKTRGQQVTLRCSSQSGHNTVSWYQQALGQGPQFIFQYYREEENGRGNFPPRFSGLQFPNYSSELNVNALELDDSALYLCASSWMTENTEAFFGQGTRLTVV.

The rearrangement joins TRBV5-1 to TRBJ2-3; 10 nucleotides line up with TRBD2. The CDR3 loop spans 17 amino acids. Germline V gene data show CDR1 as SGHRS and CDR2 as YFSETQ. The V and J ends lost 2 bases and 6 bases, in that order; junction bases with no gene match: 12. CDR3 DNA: TGCGCCAGCAGCTTAGCCACTAGCGGGGCCTCCTCGGATACGCAGTATTTT. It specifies CASSLATSGASSDTQYF.

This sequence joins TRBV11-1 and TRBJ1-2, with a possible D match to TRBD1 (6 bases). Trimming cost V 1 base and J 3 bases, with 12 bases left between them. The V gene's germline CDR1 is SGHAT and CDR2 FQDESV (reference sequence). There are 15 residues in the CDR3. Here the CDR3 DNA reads TGTGCCAGCAGCTTAGGACGATCAGGGGACTATGGCTACACCTTC. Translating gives CASSLGRSGDYGYTF.

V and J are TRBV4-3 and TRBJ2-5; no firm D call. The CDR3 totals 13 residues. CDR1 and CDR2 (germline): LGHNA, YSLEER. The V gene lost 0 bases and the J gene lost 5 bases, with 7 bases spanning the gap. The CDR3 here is CASSQDLLETQYF. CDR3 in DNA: TGCGCCAGCAGCCAAGACTTGTTGGAGACCCAGTACTTC.

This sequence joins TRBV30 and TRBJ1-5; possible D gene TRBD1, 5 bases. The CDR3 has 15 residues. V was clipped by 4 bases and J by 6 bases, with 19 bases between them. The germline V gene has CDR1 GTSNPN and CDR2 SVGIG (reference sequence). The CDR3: CAWTPRGVVSQPQHF. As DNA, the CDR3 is TGTGCCTGGACACCCCGGGGGGTTGTCAGTCAGCCCCAGCATTTT.

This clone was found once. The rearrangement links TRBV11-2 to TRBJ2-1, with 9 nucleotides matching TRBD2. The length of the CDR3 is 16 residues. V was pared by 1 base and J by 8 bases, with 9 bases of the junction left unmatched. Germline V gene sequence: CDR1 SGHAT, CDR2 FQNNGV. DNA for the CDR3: TGTGCCAGCAGCTTAGCGTTTGCGGGGGGGCCGCATGAGCAGTTCTTC. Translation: CASSLAFAGGPHEQFF. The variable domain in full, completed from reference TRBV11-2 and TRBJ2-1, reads EAGVAQSPRYKIIEKRQSVAFWCNPISGHATLYWYQQILGQGPKLLIQFQNNGVVDDSQLPKDRFSAERLKGVDSTLKIQPAKLEDSAVYLCASSLAFAGGPHEQFFGPGTRLTVL.

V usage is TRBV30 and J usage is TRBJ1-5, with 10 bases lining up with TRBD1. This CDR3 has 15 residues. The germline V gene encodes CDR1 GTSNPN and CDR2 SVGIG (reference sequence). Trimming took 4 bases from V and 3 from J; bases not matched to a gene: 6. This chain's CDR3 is CAWKGQGITNQPQHF. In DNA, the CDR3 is TGTGCCTGGAAGGGACAGGGGATAACCAATCAGCCCCAGCATTTT.

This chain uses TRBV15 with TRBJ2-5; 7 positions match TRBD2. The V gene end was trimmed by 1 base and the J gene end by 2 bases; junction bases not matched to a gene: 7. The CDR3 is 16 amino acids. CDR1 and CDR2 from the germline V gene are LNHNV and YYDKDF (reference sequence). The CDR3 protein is CATSRGIASGQETQYF. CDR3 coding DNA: TGTGCCACCAGCAGAGGGATTGCTAGCGGTCAAGAGACCCAGTACTTC.

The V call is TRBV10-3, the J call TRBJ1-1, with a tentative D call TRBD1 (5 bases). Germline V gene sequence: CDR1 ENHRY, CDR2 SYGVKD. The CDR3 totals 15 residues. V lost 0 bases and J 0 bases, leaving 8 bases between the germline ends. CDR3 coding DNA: TGTGCCATCAGTGAGTCGGCAGGGCTGAACACTGAAGCTTTCTTT. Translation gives CAISESAGLNTEAFF.

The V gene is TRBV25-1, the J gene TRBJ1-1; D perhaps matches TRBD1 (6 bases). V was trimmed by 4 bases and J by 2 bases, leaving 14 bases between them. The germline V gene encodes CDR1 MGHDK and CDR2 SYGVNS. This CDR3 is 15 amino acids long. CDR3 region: CASSAHRDINTEAFF. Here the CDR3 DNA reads TGTGCCAGCAGTGCACACCGGGACATTAACACTGAAGCTTTCTTT.

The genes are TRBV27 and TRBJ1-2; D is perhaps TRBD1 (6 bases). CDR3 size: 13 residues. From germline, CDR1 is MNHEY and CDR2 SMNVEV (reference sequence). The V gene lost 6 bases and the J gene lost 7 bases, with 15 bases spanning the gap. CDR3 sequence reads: CASSLLAGAGYTF. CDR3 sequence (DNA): TGTGCCAGCAGCCTTTTAGCGGGGGCTGGCTACACCTTC.

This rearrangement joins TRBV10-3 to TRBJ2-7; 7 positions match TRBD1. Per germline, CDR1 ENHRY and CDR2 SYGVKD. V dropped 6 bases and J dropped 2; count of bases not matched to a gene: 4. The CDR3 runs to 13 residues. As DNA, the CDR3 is TGTGCCATCAGGGACGACAGGGCCTACGAGCAGTACTTC. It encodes CAIRDDRAYEQYF.

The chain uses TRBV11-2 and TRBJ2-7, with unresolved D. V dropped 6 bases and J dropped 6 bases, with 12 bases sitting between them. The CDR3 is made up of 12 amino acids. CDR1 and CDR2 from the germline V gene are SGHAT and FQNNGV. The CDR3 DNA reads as TGTGCCAGCAGGTACGGTTCTCTCGAGCAGTACTTC. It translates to CASRYGSLEQYF.

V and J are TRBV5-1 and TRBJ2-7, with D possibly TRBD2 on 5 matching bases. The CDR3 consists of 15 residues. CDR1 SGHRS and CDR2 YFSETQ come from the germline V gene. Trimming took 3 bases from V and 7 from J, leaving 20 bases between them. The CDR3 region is CASSYYQTARGEQYF. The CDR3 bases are TGCGCCAGCAGCTATTACCAGACGGCGCGCGGGGAGCAGTACTTC.

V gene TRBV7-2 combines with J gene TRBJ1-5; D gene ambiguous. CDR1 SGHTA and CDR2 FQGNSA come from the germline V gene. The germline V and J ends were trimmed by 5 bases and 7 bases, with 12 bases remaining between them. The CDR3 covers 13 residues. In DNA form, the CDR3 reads TGTGCCAGCAGCACGGGTGGCGGCCAGCCCCAGCATTTT. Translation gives CASSTGGGQPQHF.

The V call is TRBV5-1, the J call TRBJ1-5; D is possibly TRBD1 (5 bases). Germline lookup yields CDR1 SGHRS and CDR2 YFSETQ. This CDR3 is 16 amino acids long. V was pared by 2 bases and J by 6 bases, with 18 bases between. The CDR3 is CASSLFGGAQVQPQHF. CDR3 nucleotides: TGCGCCAGCAGCTTATTCGGAGGGGCGCAGGTTCAGCCCCAGCATTTT.

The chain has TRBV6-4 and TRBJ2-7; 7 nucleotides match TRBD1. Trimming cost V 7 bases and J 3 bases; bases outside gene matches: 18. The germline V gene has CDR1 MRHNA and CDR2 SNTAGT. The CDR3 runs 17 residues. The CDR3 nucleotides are TGTGCCAGCATGGCAACCGACAGGGAAGAAGGCTACTACGAGCAGTACTTC. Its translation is CASMATDREEGYYEQYF.

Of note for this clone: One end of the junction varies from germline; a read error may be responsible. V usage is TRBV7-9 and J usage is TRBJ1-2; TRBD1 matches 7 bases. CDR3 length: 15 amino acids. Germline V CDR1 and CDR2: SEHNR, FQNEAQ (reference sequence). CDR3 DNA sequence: TGTTCCAGCAGCGATCAAGGGCAGGGGGTAGAGGGCTACACCTTC. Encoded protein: CSSSDQGQGVEGYTF.

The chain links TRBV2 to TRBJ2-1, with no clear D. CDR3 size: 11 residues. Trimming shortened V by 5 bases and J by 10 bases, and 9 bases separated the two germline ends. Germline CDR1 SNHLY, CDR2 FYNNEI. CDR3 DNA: TGTGCCAGCAGTACTCTTGAGGAGCAGTTCTTC. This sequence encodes CASSTLEEQFF.

The CDR3 nucleotides are TGTGCCAGCAGCCGTAGACTAGCGGGAGTTTCTCAGTATTTT. The encoded protein is CASSRRLAGVSQYF. The rearrangement links TRBV7-6 to TRBJ2-3; 12 nucleotides agree with TRBD2. Trimming cost V 5 bases and J 12 bases; bases outside gene matches: 9. CDR1 and CDR2 from the germline V gene are SGHVS and FNYEAQ. The CDR3 contains 14 residues.

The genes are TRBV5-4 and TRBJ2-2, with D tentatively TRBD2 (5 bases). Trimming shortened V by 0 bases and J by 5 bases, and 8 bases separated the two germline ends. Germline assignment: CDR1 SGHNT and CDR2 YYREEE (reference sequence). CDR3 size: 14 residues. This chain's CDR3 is CASSLERTTGELFF. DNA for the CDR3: TGTGCCAGCAGCTTGGAAAGGACTACCGGGGAGCTGTTTTTT.

CDR3 amino acids: CASSIPGGREKLFF. CDR3 coding DNA: TGTGCCAGTAGTATCCCAGGGGGCAGGGAAAAACTGTTTTTT. The J gene is TRBJ1-4, the V gene TRBV19, with TRBD1 identical over 8 bases. Trimming took 3 bases from V and 8 from J; bases not matched to a gene: 5. The CDR3 loop spans 14 amino acids. In germline, CDR1 is LNHDA, CDR2 SQIVND (reference sequence).

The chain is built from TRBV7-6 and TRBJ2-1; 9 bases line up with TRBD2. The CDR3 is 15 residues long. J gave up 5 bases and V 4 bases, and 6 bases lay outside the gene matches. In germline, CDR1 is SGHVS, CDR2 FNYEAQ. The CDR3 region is CASSSYSGGDNEQFF. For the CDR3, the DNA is TGTGCCAGCAGCTCCTATAGCGGGGGTGACAATGAGCAGTTCTTC.

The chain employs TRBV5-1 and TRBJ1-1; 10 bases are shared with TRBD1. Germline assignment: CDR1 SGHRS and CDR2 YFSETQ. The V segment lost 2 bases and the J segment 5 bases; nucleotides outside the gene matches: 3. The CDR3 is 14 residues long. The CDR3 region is CASSFGQGETEAFF. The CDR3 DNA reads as TGCGCCAGCAGCTTTGGACAGGGGGAGACTGAAGCTTTCTTT.

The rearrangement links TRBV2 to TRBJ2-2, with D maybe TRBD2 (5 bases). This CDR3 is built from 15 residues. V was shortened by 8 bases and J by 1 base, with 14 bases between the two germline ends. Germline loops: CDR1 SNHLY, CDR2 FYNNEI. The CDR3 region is CASSRQRGNTGELFF. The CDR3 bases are TGTGCCAGCTCTAGGCAACGGGGGAACACCGGGGAGCTGTTTTTT. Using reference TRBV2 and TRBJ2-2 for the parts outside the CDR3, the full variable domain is EPEVTQTPSHQVTQMGQEVILRCVPISNHLYFYWYRQILGQKVEFLVSFYNNEISEKSEIFDDQFSVERPDGSNFTLKIRSTKLEDSAMYFCASSRQRGNTGELFFGEGSRLTVL.